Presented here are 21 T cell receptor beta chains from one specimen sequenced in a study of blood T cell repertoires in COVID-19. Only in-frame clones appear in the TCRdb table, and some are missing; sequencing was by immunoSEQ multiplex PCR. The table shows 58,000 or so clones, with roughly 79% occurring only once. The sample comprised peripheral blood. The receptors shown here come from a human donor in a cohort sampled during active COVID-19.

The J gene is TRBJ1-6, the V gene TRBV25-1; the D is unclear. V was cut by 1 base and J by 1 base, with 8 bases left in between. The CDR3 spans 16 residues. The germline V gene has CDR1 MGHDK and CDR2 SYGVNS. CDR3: CASSESGRSYNSPLHF. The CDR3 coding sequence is TGTGCCAGCAGTGAATCCGGGAGGTCCTATAATTCACCCCTCCACTTT.

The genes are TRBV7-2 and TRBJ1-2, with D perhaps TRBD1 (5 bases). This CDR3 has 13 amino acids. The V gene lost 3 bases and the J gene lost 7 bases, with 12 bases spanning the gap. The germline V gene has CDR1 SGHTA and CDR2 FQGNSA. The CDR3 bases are TGTGCCAGCAGCTTGGGGGGATTTTCTGGCTACACCTTC. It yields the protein CASSLGGFSGYTF.

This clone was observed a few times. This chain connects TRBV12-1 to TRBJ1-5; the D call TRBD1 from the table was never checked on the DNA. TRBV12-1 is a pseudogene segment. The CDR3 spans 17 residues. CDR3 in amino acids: CASSTQGTPGSNQPQHF. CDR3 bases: TGTGCCAGCAGCACGCAGGGAACCCCTGGCAGCAATCAGCCCCAGCATTTT.

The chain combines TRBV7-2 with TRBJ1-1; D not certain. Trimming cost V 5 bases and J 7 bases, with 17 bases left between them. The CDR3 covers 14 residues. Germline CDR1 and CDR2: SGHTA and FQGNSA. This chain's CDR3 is CASSPALSGGEAFF. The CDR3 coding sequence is TGTGCCAGCAGCCCAGCGCTATCGGGTGGTGAAGCTTTCTTT.

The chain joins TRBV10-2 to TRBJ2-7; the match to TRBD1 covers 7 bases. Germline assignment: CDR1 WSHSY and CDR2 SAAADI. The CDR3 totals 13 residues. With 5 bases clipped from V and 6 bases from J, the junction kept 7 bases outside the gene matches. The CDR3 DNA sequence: TGCGCCAGCAGTACCCGACAGGGTCGCGAGCAGTACTTC. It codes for CASSTRQGREQYF.

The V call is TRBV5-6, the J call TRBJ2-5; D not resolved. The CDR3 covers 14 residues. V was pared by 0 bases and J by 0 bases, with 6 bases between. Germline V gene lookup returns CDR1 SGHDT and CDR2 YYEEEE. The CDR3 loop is CASSLVADQETQYF. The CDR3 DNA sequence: TGTGCCAGCAGCTTGGTTGCGGACCAAGAGACCCAGTACTTC.

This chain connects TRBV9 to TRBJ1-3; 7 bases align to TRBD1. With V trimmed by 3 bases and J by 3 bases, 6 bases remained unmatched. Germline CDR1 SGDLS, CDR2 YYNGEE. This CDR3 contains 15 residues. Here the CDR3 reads CASSAGTAVGNTIYF. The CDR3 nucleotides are TGTGCCAGCAGCGCAGGGACAGCCGTTGGAAACACCATATATTTT.

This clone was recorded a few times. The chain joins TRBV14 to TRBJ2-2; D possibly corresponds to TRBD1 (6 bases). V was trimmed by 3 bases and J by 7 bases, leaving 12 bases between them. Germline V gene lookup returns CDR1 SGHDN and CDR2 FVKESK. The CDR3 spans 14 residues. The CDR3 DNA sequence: TGTGCCAGCAGCCAGCAGACGGGACACGGGGAGCTGTTTTTT. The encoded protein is CASSQQTGHGELFF.

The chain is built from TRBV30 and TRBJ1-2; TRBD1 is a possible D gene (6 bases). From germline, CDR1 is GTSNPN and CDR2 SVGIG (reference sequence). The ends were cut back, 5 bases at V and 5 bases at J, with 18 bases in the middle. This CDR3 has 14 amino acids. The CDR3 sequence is CAWGIQGDQYGYTF. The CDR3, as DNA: TGTGCCTGGGGAATACAGGGTGATCAGTATGGCTACACCTTC.

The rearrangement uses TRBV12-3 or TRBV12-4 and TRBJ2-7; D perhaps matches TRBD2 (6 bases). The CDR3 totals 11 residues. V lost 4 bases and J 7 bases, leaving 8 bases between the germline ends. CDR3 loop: CASSWRGEQYF. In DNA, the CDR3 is TGTGCCAGCAGTTGGAGGGGTGAGCAGTACTTC.

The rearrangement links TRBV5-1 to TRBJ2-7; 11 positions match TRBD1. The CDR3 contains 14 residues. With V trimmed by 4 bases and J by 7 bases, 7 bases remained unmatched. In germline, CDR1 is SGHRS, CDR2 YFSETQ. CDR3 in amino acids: CASSQGQGAREQYF. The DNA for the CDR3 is TGCGCCAGCAGCCAAGGACAGGGGGCGCGGGAGCAGTACTTC. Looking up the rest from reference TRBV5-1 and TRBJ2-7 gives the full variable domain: KAGVTQTPRYLIKTRGQQVTLSCSPISGHRSVSWYQQTPGQGLQFLFEYFSETQRNKGNFPGRFSGRQFSNSRSEMNVSTLELGDSALYLCASSQGQGAREQYFGPGTRLTVT.

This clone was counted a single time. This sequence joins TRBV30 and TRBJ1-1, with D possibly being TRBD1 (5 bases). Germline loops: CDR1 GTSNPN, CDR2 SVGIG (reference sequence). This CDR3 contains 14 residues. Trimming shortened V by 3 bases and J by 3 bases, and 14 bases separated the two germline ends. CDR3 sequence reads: CAWSSGGGDTEAFF. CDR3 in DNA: TGTGCCTGGAGCTCGGGGGGGGGAGACACTGAAGCTTTCTTT.

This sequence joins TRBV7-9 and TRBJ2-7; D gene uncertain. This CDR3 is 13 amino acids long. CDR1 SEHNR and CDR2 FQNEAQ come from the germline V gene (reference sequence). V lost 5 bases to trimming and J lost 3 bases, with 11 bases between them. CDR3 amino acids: CASSPDIRYEQYF. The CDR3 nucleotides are TGTGCCAGCAGCCCAGACATCCGCTACGAGCAGTACTTC.

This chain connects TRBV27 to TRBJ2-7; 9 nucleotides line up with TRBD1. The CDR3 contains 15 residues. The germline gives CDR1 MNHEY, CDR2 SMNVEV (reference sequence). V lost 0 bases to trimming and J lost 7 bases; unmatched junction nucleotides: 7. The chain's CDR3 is CASSLSGQGAREQYF. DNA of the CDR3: TGTGCCAGCAGTTTATCGGGACAGGGAGCTCGGGAGCAGTACTTC.

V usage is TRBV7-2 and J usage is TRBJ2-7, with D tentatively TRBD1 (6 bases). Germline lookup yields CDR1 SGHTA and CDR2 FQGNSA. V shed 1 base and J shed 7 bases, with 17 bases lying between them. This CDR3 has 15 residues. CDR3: CASSLGGSGAKEQYF. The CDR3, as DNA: TGTGCCAGCAGCTTAGGGGGCTCAGGGGCAAAAGAGCAGTACTTC.

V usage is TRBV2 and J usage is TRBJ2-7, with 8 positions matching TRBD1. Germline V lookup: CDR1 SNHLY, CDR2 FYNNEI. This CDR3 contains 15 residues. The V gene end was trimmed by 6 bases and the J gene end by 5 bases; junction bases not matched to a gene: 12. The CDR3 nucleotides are TGTGCCAGCAGCTTTGACAGGGGAAAATTCCACGAGCAGTACTTC. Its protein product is CASSFDRGKFHEQYF.

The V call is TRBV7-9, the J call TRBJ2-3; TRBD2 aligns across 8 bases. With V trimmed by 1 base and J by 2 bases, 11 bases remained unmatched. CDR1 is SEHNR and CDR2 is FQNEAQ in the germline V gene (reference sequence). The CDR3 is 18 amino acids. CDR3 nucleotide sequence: TGTGCCAGCAGCTTAGGGGTTAGCGGGATCCCCCACACAGATACGCAGTATTTT. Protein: CASSLGVSGIPHTDTQYF.

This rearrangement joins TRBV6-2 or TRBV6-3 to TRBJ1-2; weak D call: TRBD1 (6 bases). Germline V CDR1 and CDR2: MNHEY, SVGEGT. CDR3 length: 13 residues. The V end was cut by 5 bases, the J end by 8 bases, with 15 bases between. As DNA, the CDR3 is TGTGCCAGCAGTCCAGCAGGGGAGCGGGGCTACACCTTC. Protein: CASSPAGERGYTF.

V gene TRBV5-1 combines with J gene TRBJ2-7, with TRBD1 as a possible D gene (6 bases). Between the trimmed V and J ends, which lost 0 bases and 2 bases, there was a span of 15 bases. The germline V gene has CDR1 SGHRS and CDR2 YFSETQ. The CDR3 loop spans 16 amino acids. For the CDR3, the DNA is TGCGCCAGCAGCTTGGTTATGAGACAGGTACCCTACGAGCAGTACTTC. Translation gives CASSLVMRQVPYEQYF.

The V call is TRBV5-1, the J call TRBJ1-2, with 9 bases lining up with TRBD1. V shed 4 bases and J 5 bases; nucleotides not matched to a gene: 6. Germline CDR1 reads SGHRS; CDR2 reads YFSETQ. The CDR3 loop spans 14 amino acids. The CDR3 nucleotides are TGCGCCAGCAGCCAGGATGGGACAGGGTATGGCTACACCTTC. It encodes CASSQDGTGYGYTF.

The CDR3 region is CASSDLAGENYGYTF. The CDR3 DNA reads as TGTGCCAGCAGTGATCTTGCGGGAGAAAACTATGGCTACACCTTC. This chain uses TRBV6-1 with TRBJ1-2; D is ambiguous. This CDR3 is 15 amino acids long. Germline CDR1 MNHNS, CDR2 SASEGT. V shed 3 bases and J shed 2 bases, with 13 bases lying between them.